The 17 T cell receptor beta chains presented below share a single source sample, sequenced in a study of T cell repertoires in cytomegalovirus infection. Using its own MiXCR run on the reads, TCRdb lists one record per CDR3 protein. The profile shows around 200,000 distinct CDR3 sequences, around 35% of them singletons. Their target antigens are unknown. The sequenced sample was CD8+ T cells from cultured PBMCs, obtained from culture after CMV antigen stimulation. The receptors shown here come from a human donor in good health (CMV status not recorded). Some clones in this sample may be carry-over from other donors' samples.

The chain is built from TRBV27 and TRBJ1-2, with 8 bases that match TRBD1. V gave up 4 bases and J gave up 6 bases; unmatched junction bases: 4. CDR1 is MNHEY, CDR2 SMNVEV, per germline (reference sequence). CDR3 length equals 13 residues. The CDR3 DNA follows: TGTGCCAGCAGTTCCCAGGGGGCAAATGGCTACACCTTC. It yields the protein CASSSQGANGYTF.

This clonotype turned up a few times. The chain links TRBV19 to TRBJ2-3; D is undetermined. The V end lost 6 bases, the J end lost 1 base, and 11 bases lay between the germline ends. The CDR3 has 14 residues. Germline CDR1 and CDR2: LNHDA and SQIVND (reference sequence). CDR3 region: CASRPSGGTDTQYF. Here the CDR3 DNA reads TGTGCCAGTAGGCCGTCCGGTGGCACAGATACGCAGTATTTT.

The sample holds a few counts of this clonotype. The chain recombines TRBV5-4 with TRBJ2-3; 10 bases map to TRBD2. V lost 2 bases to trimming and J lost 5 bases; unmatched junction nucleotides: 8. The CDR3 runs 16 residues. CDR1 is SGHNT, CDR2 YYREEE, per germline (reference sequence). The CDR3 spells CASSFSLAGVKDTQYF. The CDR3, as DNA: TGTGCCAGCAGCTTCTCCCTAGCGGGAGTCAAAGATACGCAGTATTTT.

This chain joins TRBV5-1 and TRBJ2-1; D may be TRBD1 (6 bases). The CDR3 contains 15 residues. Germline V gives CDR1 SGHRS, CDR2 YFSETQ. Trimming took 4 bases from V and 4 from J, leaving 15 bases between them. The CDR3 here is CASSPEQGIYNEQFF. CDR3 DNA: TGCGCCAGCAGCCCGGAACAGGGAATATACAATGAGCAGTTCTTC.

This chain uses TRBV6-6 with TRBJ1-6; unclear D gene. This CDR3 region has 16 residues. CDR1 MNHNY and CDR2 SVGAGI come from the germline V gene (reference sequence). The V end lost 2 bases, the J end lost 8 bases, and 16 bases lay between the germline ends. In DNA, the CDR3 is TGTGCCAGCAGTTACCCCTTGAAGGAAGTGGATTCACCCCTCCACTTT. This encodes CASSYPLKEVDSPLHF.

V is TRBV10-3 and J is TRBJ2-7, with 12 bases identical to TRBD1. Germline lookup yields CDR1 ENHRY and CDR2 SYGVKD. The J segment lost 7 bases and the V segment lost 6 bases, leaving 7 bases of the junction unmatched. CDR3 length: 14 amino acids. CDR3 nucleotides: TGTGCCATCAGCTCGGGACAGGGGGCAAGGGAGCAGTACTTC. Protein sequence: CAISSGQGAREQYF.

This chain links TRBV7-2 with TRBJ2-5; unclear D gene. This CDR3 region has 15 residues. V lost 2 bases and J 1 base, leaving 11 bases between the germline ends. Germline loops: CDR1 SGHTA, CDR2 FQGNSA. DNA for the CDR3: TGTGCCAGCAGCTTATTGGTCAGATTCCAAGAGACCCAGTACTTC. Its protein is CASSLLVRFQETQYF.

The chain links TRBV29-1 to TRBJ2-7; 7 bases are a match to TRBD2. V shed 2 bases, J shed 6 bases, and the junction held 13 bases outside the gene matches. The germline V gene has CDR1 SQVTM and CDR2 ANQGSEA. CDR3 length equals 15 residues. The CDR3, as DNA: TGCAGCGTTGAAAAGATCGGGCGGGAGAGGTTCGAGCAGTACTTC. It codes for CSVEKIGRERFEQYF.

This clonotype was seen a few times. CDR3 amino acids: CASSLGPGTSSGGYRNEQFF. The CDR3 coding sequence is TGTGCCAGCAGCTTAGGTCCCGGGACTAGCAGCGGGGGGTATAGAAATGAGCAGTTCTTC. The J gene is TRBJ2-1, the V gene TRBV7-8; 9 bases map to TRBD2. The germline CDR1 and CDR2 sequences are SGHVS and FQNEAQ. The CDR3 loop spans 20 amino acids. V gave up 1 base and J gave up 7 bases; unmatched junction bases: 20.

This clonotype was observed a few times. The chain has TRBV6-6 and TRBJ2-7; tentative D call: TRBD1 (6 bases). In germline, CDR1 is MNHNY, CDR2 SVGAGI (reference sequence). Trimming left V 4 bases short and J 0 bases short, with 16 bases between. CDR3 length: 16 amino acids. The CDR3 is CASSFGPQGSSYEQYF. In nucleotides, the CDR3 is TGTGCCAGCAGTTTCGGGCCCCAGGGGAGCTCCTACGAGCAGTACTTC.

As concerns this clonotype: A much larger clone differs from this one at a single base, so this may be a read error. The chain has TRBV7-2 and TRBJ2-1; 8 nucleotides agree with TRBD2. J was trimmed by 6 bases and V by 2 bases; bases with no gene match: 15. The CDR3 is 18 amino acids. Germline values: CDR1 SGHTA, CDR2 FQGNSA. The CDR3 DNA is TGTGCCAGCAGCTTATACCCCCGGCGAGCGGGAGAGGGCAATGAGCAGTTCTTC. Its protein product is CASSLYPRRAGEGNEQFF.

This clonotype showed up just a few times. V usage is TRBV6-5 and J usage is TRBJ2-5; tentatively, D is TRBD1 (5 bases). Germline V gives CDR1 MNHEY, CDR2 SVGAGI. CDR3 length: 17 residues. Between the trimmed V and J ends, which lost 0 bases and 1 base, there was a span of 15 bases. The CDR3 is CASSYSEQGTFQETQYF. The CDR3 DNA reads TGTGCCAGCAGTTACTCGGAGCAGGGAACCTTCCAAGAGACCCAGTACTTC.

This clonotype has more than one count but fewer than ten. The rearrangement links TRBV6-5 to TRBJ2-7; D gene unclear. V was cut by 1 base and J by 2 bases, with 12 bases left in between. Germline assignment: CDR1 MNHEY and CDR2 SVGAGI. The CDR3 sequence is 15 residues long. CDR3 DNA: TGTGCCAGCAGTTACTTTCCAGCGTCCACCTACGAGCAGTACTTC. This encodes CASSYFPASTYEQYF.

The V gene is TRBV20-1, the J gene TRBJ2-5; D is ambiguous. The germline V gene has CDR1 DFQATT and CDR2 SNEGSKA (reference sequence). Trimming took off 0 bases at V and 2 bases at J, with 10 bases between the two ends. There are 14 residues in the CDR3. The CDR3 DNA reads TGCAGTGCTAGAGAACCTTTCGGACAAGAGACCCAGTACTTC. This gives the protein CSAREPFGQETQYF.

The rearrangement uses TRBV11-2 and TRBJ2-3, with 7 positions matching TRBD2. The germline CDR1 and CDR2 sequences are SGHAT and FQNNGV. The CDR3 is 22 amino acids. Trimming took 6 bases from V and 0 from J; bases not matched to a gene: 27. CDR3 nucleotides: TGTGCCAGCAGGAAAACTACCGGGACTACCCATATCCCATACCCTAGCACAGATACGCAGTATTTT. This gives the protein CASRKTTGTTHIPYPSTDTQYF. The whole variable domain, filled in from reference TRBV11-2 and TRBJ2-3, reads EAGVAQSPRYKIIEKRQSVAFWCNPISGHATLYWYQQILGQGPKLLIQFQNNGVVDDSQLPKDRFSAERLKGVDSTLKIQPAKLEDSAVYLCASRKTTGTTHIPYPSTDTQYFGPGTRLTVL.

This chain connects TRBV2 to TRBJ1-3; D remains unclear. V was clipped by 0 bases and J by 8 bases, with 32 bases between them. Germline V gene data show CDR1 as SNHLY and CDR2 as FYNNEI. The CDR3 is made up of 21 amino acids. In DNA form, the CDR3 reads TGTGCCAGCAGTGAAGCGGGAAAGGCGAGAACGGAAACACCATATCGGGACACCATATATTTT. Protein: CASSEAGKARTETPYRDTIYF.

This clonotype has more than one count but fewer than ten. This chain uses TRBV7-6 with TRBJ2-3; TRBD2 aligns across 10 bases. Trimming took 7 bases from V and 4 from J; bases not matched to a gene: 8. The CDR3 is 15 amino acids. Germline V gives CDR1 SGHVS, CDR2 FNYEAQ. CDR3 loop: CASTLSSGGPDTQYF. DNA of the CDR3: TGTGCCAGCACCTTGTCTAGCGGGGGTCCAGATACGCAGTATTTT.